Below, 3 T cell receptor beta chains from the same sample are listed, as sequenced in a study of T cells in Graves' hyperthyroidism and ophthalmopathy. Using RNA transcripts as the source, TCR beta CDR3 regions were amplified. Initially, a first-round RT-PCR of the TCR CDR3 employed the HTBI primer set. TCRdb re-called the multiplex PCR reads through MiXCR, storing one row per CDR3 protein. The sample lists hundreds of thousands of distinct CDR3 sequences, less than 15% occurring once. The specimen sequenced was blood. Source of these receptors: a woman under 30 with Graves' hyperthyroidism.

This clonotype was counted ten times or more. The chain combines TRBV20-1 with TRBJ2-2; D is undetermined. The length of the CDR3 is 15 residues. The germline CDR1 and CDR2 sequences are DFQATT and SNEGSKA (reference sequence). Trimming took 4 bases from V and 4 from J, leaving 16 bases between them. CDR3 sequence (DNA): TGCAGTGCTACGAGCCCCACCTGGAGCACCGGGGAGCTGTTTTTT. This sequence encodes CSATSPTWSTGELFF.

The rearrangement uses TRBV11-2 and TRBJ2-1; 13 nucleotides agree with TRBD2. The V segment lost 5 bases and the J segment 10 bases; nucleotides outside the gene matches: 8. Per germline, CDR1 SGHAT and CDR2 FQNNGV. The CDR3 runs to 15 residues. In DNA, the CDR3 is TGTGCCAGCAGCCCCCGGACTAGCGGGGGAGGCGAGCAGTTCTTC. It encodes CASSPRTSGGGEQFF. The full variable domain, rest sourced from reference TRBV11-2 and TRBJ2-1, is EAGVAQSPRYKIIEKRQSVAFWCNPISGHATLYWYQQILGQGPKLLIQFQNNGVVDDSQLPKDRFSAERLKGVDSTLKIQPAKLEDSAVYLCASSPRTSGGGEQFFGPGTRLTVL.

This clonotype came up a few times. The genes are TRBV7-9 and TRBJ1-1, with D possibly being TRBD1 (6 bases). CDR3 length: 15 amino acids. The germline CDR1 and CDR2 sequences are SEHNR and FQNEAQ (reference sequence). The V end was cut by 5 bases, the J end by 4 bases, with 17 bases between. CDR3: CASSEMGGGGTEAFF. Written as DNA, the CDR3 is TGTGCCAGCAGCGAAATGGGGGGCGGAGGCACTGAAGCTTTCTTT.